Reported below is one T cell receptor beta chain. Sequencing used immunoSEQ multiplex PCR; TCRdb keeps in-frame clones, though not all of them. The table has roughly 100,000 clones, roughly nine tenths seen once. The sample originates from a study of PD-1 blockade in classical Hodgkin lymphoma. The time point denotes: cycle 4 day 1 (C4D1), after five to seven weeks of nivolumab. All trial patients relapsed after autologous stem cell transplantation. The V gene's germline CDR1 is MNHEY and CDR2 SVGAGI. The CDR3 loop spans 15 amino acids. The V gene lost 6 bases and the J gene lost 4 bases, with 15 bases spanning the gap.

The chain has TRBV6-5 and TRBJ1-4; D is possibly TRBD1 (5 bases). The receptor comes from a human donor with classical Hodgkin lymphoma. Sequencing was performed on peripheral blood mononuclear cells (PBMCs), taken before the fourth cycle of nivolumab. CDR3 loop: CASSKDRTYNEKLFF. CDR3 DNA: TGTGCCAGCAGCAAAGACAGAACATATAATGAAAAACTGTTTTTT.